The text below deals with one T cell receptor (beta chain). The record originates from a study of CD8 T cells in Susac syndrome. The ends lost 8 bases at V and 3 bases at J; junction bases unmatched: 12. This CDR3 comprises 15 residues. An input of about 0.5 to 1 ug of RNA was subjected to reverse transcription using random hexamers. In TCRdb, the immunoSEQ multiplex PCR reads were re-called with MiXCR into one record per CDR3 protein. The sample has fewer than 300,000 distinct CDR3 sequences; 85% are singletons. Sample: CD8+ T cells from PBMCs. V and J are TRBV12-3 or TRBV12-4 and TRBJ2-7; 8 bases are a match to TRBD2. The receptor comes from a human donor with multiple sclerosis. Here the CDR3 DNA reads TGTGCCAGCTCCACCGGGGGGGAGGACATCTACGAGCAGTACTTC. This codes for CASSTGGEDIYEQYF.